These T cell receptor beta chains were read from a single sample in a study of blood T cell repertoires in COVID-19. The assay was immunoSEQ multiplex PCR, and TCRdb's table has in-frame clones only and misses some. The sample has about 250,000 clones, approximately 90% seen once. The sequencing input was PBMCs or T cells enriched from blood (not recorded which). Receptors originate from a woman younger than 35 who had recovered from COVID-19. Both conserved end residues are part of each CDR3. D genes are given only for firm matches. Expanded clones get a size class; other rows say once, few or many, or leave the size out.

v_call: TRBV28; j_call: TRBJ1-3; clone_size: -; d_call: -; cdr3_aa: CASSLLRYRGTIYF; cdr3_nt: TGTGCCAGCAGTTTGTTGCGCTACCGGGGCACCATATATTTT
v_call: TRBV11-3; j_call: TRBJ1-3; clone_size: -; d_call: -; cdr3_aa: CASSLVGRSSGNTIYF; cdr3_nt: TGTGCCAGCAGCTTAGTGGGCAGGTCCTCTGGAAACACCATATATTTT
v_call: TRBV5-1; j_call: TRBJ2-7; clone_size: -; d_call: -; cdr3_aa: CASKEGETYEQYF; cdr3_nt: TGCGCCAGCAAGGAGGGAGAGACCTACGAGCAGTACTTC
v_call: TRBV19; j_call: TRBJ1-5; clone_size: -; d_call: -; cdr3_aa: CASSTRVEAGNQPQHF; cdr3_nt: TGTGCCAGTAGTACCCGGGTGGAGGCCGGCAATCAGCCCCAGCATTTT
v_call: TRBV6-5; j_call: TRBJ2-2; clone_size: -; d_call: -; cdr3_aa: CASNEGGIGELFF; cdr3_nt: TGTGCCAGCAACGAGGGAGGAATCGGGGAGCTGTTTTTT
v_call: TRBV25-1; j_call: TRBJ2-3; clone_size: -; d_call: TRBD2; cdr3_aa: CASSEAGTRKLADTQYF; cdr3_nt: TGTGCCAGCAGTGAGGCCGGGACTAGGAAATTGGCAGATACGCAGTATTTT
v_call: TRBV28; j_call: TRBJ2-7; clone_size: -; d_call: TRBD1; cdr3_aa: CASRRLQGAYYEQYF; cdr3_nt: TGTGCCAGCAGGAGACTACAGGGGGCCTACTACGAGCAGTACTTC
v_call: TRBV30; j_call: TRBJ1-2; clone_size: -; d_call: -; cdr3_aa: CAGNRGKDGYTF; cdr3_nt: TGTGCCGGGAACCGGGGGAAGGATGGCTACACCTTC
v_call: TRBV11-2; j_call: TRBJ2-3; clone_size: -; d_call: TRBD2; cdr3_aa: CASSLGAGGPGADTQYF; cdr3_nt: TGTGCCAGCAGCTTAGGGGCGGGAGGGCCAGGGGCAGATACGCAGTATTTT
v_call: TRBV7-3; j_call: TRBJ1-2; clone_size: -; d_call: -; cdr3_aa: CASSPGPDYGYTF; cdr3_nt: TGTGCCAGCAGTCCTGGGCCGGACTATGGCTACACCTTC
v_call: TRBV5-1; j_call: TRBJ2-2; clone_size: -; d_call: TRBD2; cdr3_aa: CASTAGLATITGELFF; cdr3_nt: TGCGCCAGCACTGCCGGACTAGCGACGATCACCGGGGAGCTGTTTTTT
v_call: TRBV6-5; j_call: TRBJ1-6; clone_size: once; d_call: -; cdr3_aa: CASSLLGLRSPLHF; cdr3_nt: TGTGCCAGCAGTTTGCTTGGGTTGCGGTCACCCCTCCACTTT
v_call: TRBV5-8; j_call: TRBJ2-5; clone_size: -; d_call: TRBD2; cdr3_aa: CASTVTSGSSLETQYF; cdr3_nt: TGTGCCAGCACTGTAACTAGCGGGAGCTCACTAGAGACCCAGTACTTC
v_call: TRBV5-4; j_call: TRBJ2-7; clone_size: -; d_call: TRBD2; cdr3_aa: CASSSLAGPYEQYF; cdr3_nt: TGTGCCAGCAGCTCACTAGCGGGACCCTACGAGCAGTACTTC
v_call: TRBV14; j_call: TRBJ1-2; clone_size: -; d_call: TRBD1; cdr3_aa: CASSQQGAHGYTF; cdr3_nt: TGTGCCAGCAGTCAACAGGGGGCTCATGGCTACACCTTC
v_call: TRBV20-1; j_call: TRBJ1-4; clone_size: -; d_call: -; cdr3_aa: CSASGGGFREKLFF; cdr3_nt: TGCAGTGCTAGTGGGGGGGGGTTTCGTGAAAAACTGTTTTTT
v_call: TRBV7-6; j_call: TRBJ2-7; clone_size: -; d_call: -; cdr3_aa: CASSLGDGSSYEQYF; cdr3_nt: TGTGCCAGCAGCTTAGGGGACGGGAGCTCCTACGAGCAGTACTTC
v_call: TRBV12-3/TRBV12-4; j_call: TRBJ1-5; clone_size: -; d_call: -; cdr3_aa: CASGPPGNQPQHF; cdr3_nt: TGTGCCAGCGGACCCCCAGGGAATCAGCCCCAGCATTTT
v_call: TRBV5-8; j_call: TRBJ2-7; clone_size: -; d_call: -; cdr3_aa: CASSPLYREQYF; cdr3_nt: TGTGCCAGCAGCCCGCTCTATCGCGAGCAGTACTTC
v_call: TRBV7-9; j_call: TRBJ1-2; clone_size: -; d_call: TRBD1; cdr3_aa: CASRRDRGYGGYTF; cdr3_nt: TGTGCCAGCAGACGGGACAGGGGTTATGGTGGCTACACCTTC
v_call: TRBV3-1/TRBV3-2; j_call: TRBJ1-5; clone_size: -; d_call: -; cdr3_aa: CASSQNRVNQPQHF; cdr3_nt: TGTGCCAGCAGTCAAAACAGGGTCAATCAGCCCCAGCATTTT
v_call: TRBV2; j_call: TRBJ1-1; clone_size: -; d_call: TRBD1; cdr3_aa: CASSQGAPVVEAFF; cdr3_nt: TGTGCCAGCAGCCAGGGGGCGCCGGTAGTGGAAGCTTTCTTT
v_call: TRBV2; j_call: TRBJ1-2; clone_size: -; d_call: -; cdr3_aa: CASSENTANYGYTF; cdr3_nt: TGTGCCAGCAGCGAAAATACAGCTAACTATGGCTACACCTTC
v_call: TRBV5-1; j_call: TRBJ2-2; clone_size: -; d_call: -; cdr3_aa: CASSFGEVVTGELFF; cdr3_nt: TGCGCCAGCAGCTTCGGGGAGGTGGTCACCGGGGAGCTGTTTTTT
v_call: TRBV28; j_call: TRBJ1-6; clone_size: -; d_call: -; cdr3_aa: CASSIASPLHF; cdr3_nt: TGTGCCAGCAGTATTGCGTCACCCCTCCACTTT
v_call: TRBV6-2/TRBV6-3; j_call: TRBJ2-3; clone_size: -; d_call: TRBD1; cdr3_aa: CASSSYRGASTDTQYF; cdr3_nt: TGTGCCAGCAGTTCGTACAGGGGTGCTAGCACAGATACGCAGTATTTT
v_call: TRBV4-1; j_call: TRBJ2-1; clone_size: -; d_call: TRBD1; cdr3_aa: CASSLRTGGYDEQFF; cdr3_nt: TGCGCCAGCAGCCTACGGACAGGGGGCTACGATGAGCAGTTCTTC
v_call: TRBV4-3; j_call: TRBJ1-3; clone_size: -; d_call: -; cdr3_aa: CASSQVVGGTGNTIYF; cdr3_nt: TGCGCCAGCAGCCAAGTGGTGGGAGGGACTGGAAACACCATATATTTT
v_call: TRBV19; j_call: TRBJ1-6; clone_size: once; d_call: TRBD1; cdr3_aa: CASSPRDSHNSPLHF; cdr3_nt: TGTGCCAGTAGTCCCCGGGACAGCCATAATTCACCCCTCCACTTT
v_call: TRBV10-3; j_call: TRBJ2-5; clone_size: -; d_call: TRBD1; cdr3_aa: CAISESGQGRETQYF; cdr3_nt: TGTGCCATCAGTGAGTCGGGACAGGGTAGGGAGACCCAGTACTTC
v_call: TRBV5-4; j_call: TRBJ1-4; clone_size: -; d_call: TRBD1; cdr3_aa: CASSPGQGARLTNEKLFF; cdr3_nt: TGTGCCAGCAGCCCGGGACAGGGGGCGCGGCTGACTAATGAAAAACTGTTTTTT
v_call: TRBV18; j_call: TRBJ2-7; clone_size: -; d_call: -; cdr3_aa: CASSPVRTSYEQYF; cdr3_nt: TGTGCCAGCTCACCGGTCAGAACATCCTACGAGCAGTACTTC
v_call: TRBV9; j_call: TRBJ2-2; clone_size: once; d_call: TRBD1; cdr3_aa: CASGRTGVGGELFF; cdr3_nt: TGTGCCAGCGGGCGGACAGGGGTGGGCGGGGAGCTGTTTTTT
v_call: TRBV5-6; j_call: TRBJ2-5; clone_size: -; d_call: -; cdr3_aa: CASSMDRQETQYF; cdr3_nt: TGTGCCAGCAGCATGGACAGACAAGAGACCCAGTACTTC
v_call: TRBV11-3; j_call: TRBJ1-1; clone_size: -; d_call: TRBD1; cdr3_aa: CASRGQGGFNTEAFF; cdr3_nt: TGTGCCAGCAGGGGACAGGGAGGATTTAACACTGAAGCTTTCTTT
v_call: TRBV7-2; j_call: TRBJ1-1; clone_size: -; d_call: -; cdr3_aa: CASSLGSTVNTEAFF; cdr3_nt: TGTGCCAGCAGCTTAGGTTCGACAGTGAACACTGAAGCTTTCTTT
v_call: TRBV21-1; j_call: TRBJ1-2; clone_size: -; d_call: -; cdr3_aa: CASSKGDTHYGYTF; cdr3_nt: TGTGCCAGCAGCAAAGGGGACACCCACTATGGCTACACCTTC
v_call: TRBV6-5; j_call: TRBJ1-3; clone_size: -; d_call: -; cdr3_aa: CASSYLGARSGNTIYF; cdr3_nt: TGTGCCAGCAGTTACCTTGGGGCCCGCTCTGGAAACACCATATATTTT
v_call: TRBV2; j_call: TRBJ1-1; clone_size: -; d_call: -; cdr3_aa: CASSGGARDTEAFF; cdr3_nt: TGTGCCAGCTCGGGAGGGGCGAGAGACACTGAAGCTTTCTTT
v_call: TRBV2; j_call: TRBJ2-3; clone_size: -; d_call: -; cdr3_aa: CASSAWTWGTSTDTQYF; cdr3_nt: TGTGCCAGCAGTGCATGGACTTGGGGGACTAGCACAGATACGCAGTATTTT
v_call: TRBV3-1/TRBV3-2; j_call: TRBJ2-7; clone_size: -; d_call: -; cdr3_aa: CASSQGPYEQYF; cdr3_nt: TGTGCCAGCAGCCAGGGCCCCTACGAGCAGTACTTC
v_call: TRBV6-1; j_call: TRBJ2-5; clone_size: few; d_call: -; cdr3_aa: CASSEAEKETQYF; cdr3_nt: TGTGCCAGCAGTGAGGCGGAAAAAGAGACCCAGTACTTC
v_call: TRBV27; j_call: TRBJ1-1; clone_size: -; d_call: -; cdr3_aa: CASSPWTLRGTEAFF; cdr3_nt: TGTGCCAGCAGTCCTTGGACCCTCAGGGGCACTGAAGCTTTCTTT
v_call: TRBV11-3; j_call: TRBJ1-6; clone_size: -; d_call: -; cdr3_aa: CASSFNSRSPLHF; cdr3_nt: TGTGCCAGCAGCTTCAACAGTCGTTCACCCCTCCACTTT
v_call: TRBV28; j_call: TRBJ2-3; clone_size: -; d_call: TRBD1; cdr3_aa: CASSLQGQAGATDTQYF; cdr3_nt: TGTGCCAGCAGCTTACAGGGACAGGCCGGGGCAACAGATACGCAGTATTTT
v_call: TRBV19; j_call: TRBJ2-2; clone_size: -; d_call: -; cdr3_aa: CASSIEIQRPGELFF; cdr3_nt: TGTGCCAGTAGTATAGAAATTCAGCGCCCCGGGGAGCTGTTTTTT
v_call: TRBV3-1/TRBV3-2; j_call: TRBJ2-1; clone_size: -; d_call: TRBD2; cdr3_aa: CASSPSLADSYNEQFF; cdr3_nt: TGTGCCAGCAGCCCTTCACTAGCGGACTCCTACAATGAGCAGTTCTTC
v_call: TRBV6-5; j_call: TRBJ2-7; clone_size: -; d_call: -; cdr3_aa: CASSYSTGGAYEQYF; cdr3_nt: TGTGCCAGCAGTTACTCGACTGGGGGCGCGTACGAGCAGTACTTC
v_call: TRBV6-5; j_call: TRBJ2-7; clone_size: -; d_call: TRBD2; cdr3_aa: CASSYGLAGSYEQYF; cdr3_nt: TGTGCCAGCAGTTACGGACTAGCGGGATCCTACGAGCAGTACTTC
v_call: TRBV6-1; j_call: TRBJ1-6; clone_size: -; d_call: TRBD1; cdr3_aa: CASSELDRKNSPLHF; cdr3_nt: TGTGCCAGCAGTGAATTGGACAGGAAGAATTCACCCCTCCACTTT
v_call: TRBV4-3; j_call: TRBJ2-2; clone_size: -; d_call: TRBD2; cdr3_aa: CASSQVSSGEAIANTGELFF; cdr3_nt: TGCGCCAGCAGCCAAGTATCTAGCGGGGAGGCTATCGCGAACACCGGGGAGCTGTTTTTT
v_call: TRBV6-5; j_call: TRBJ2-3; clone_size: -; d_call: TRBD1; cdr3_aa: CASSYRGQGRDTQYF; cdr3_nt: TGTGCCAGCAGTTATCGGGGACAGGGTAGAGATACGCAGTATTTT
v_call: TRBV14; j_call: TRBJ1-2; clone_size: -; d_call: -; cdr3_aa: CASSQLRRGQSNYGYTF; cdr3_nt: TGTGCCAGCAGCCAACTTAGGCGCGGACAGTCTAACTATGGCTACACCTTC